A selection of T cell receptor beta chains follows, all from one sample in a study of CD8 T cells in ankylosing spondylitis. TCRdb reprocessed the 5' RACE reads via MiXCR and lists one record per CDR3 protein. The sample has some 180,000 distinct CDR3 sequences, around a sixth seen once. The sample taken for sequencing was blood, either unsorted or a sorted T cell fraction (not recorded which). The source of these receptors is a male donor aged 10-29 years with ankylosing spondylitis or in good health (not recorded which). Each CDR3 is given with its conserved first and last residue. A D gene is named only where the DNA matches it firmly. Only some rows state a clone size, as once, few, many or a class for expanded clones.

size,V,J,D,DNA,CDR3
-,TRBV2,TRBJ2-3,-,TGTGCCAGCAGTGAGGAGAACACAGATACGCAGTATTTT,CASSEENTDTQYF
-,TRBV29-1,TRBJ2-7,-,TGCAGCGTTGTAACTGACGAACTACGCTACGAGCAGTACTTC,CSVVTDELRYEQYF
many,TRBV29-1,TRBJ2-5,TRBD2,TGCAGCGTTGTTTTGGTAGCGGGATCTAGCCAAGAGACCCAGTACTTC,CSVVLVAGSSQETQYF
many,TRBV20-1,TRBJ2-4,-,TGCAGTGCTACAAACAGGTGGAACATTCAGTACTTC,CSATNRWNIQYF
few,TRBV12-3/TRBV12-4,TRBJ2-6,TRBD2,TGTGCCAGCAGTTTTTGGAGGGGTGGACTAGCCTCTTCTGGGGCCAACGTCCTGACTTTC,CASSFWRGGLASSGANVLTF
many,TRBV4-3,TRBJ2-7,-,TGCGCCAGCAGCCAAGACGCTAATGGCAGGGCCTACGAGCAGTACTTC,CASSQDANGRAYEQYF
many,TRBV10-3,TRBJ2-6,TRBD1,TGTGCCATCAGTGGGACAGGACAGGGGGCGCGCGGGGCCAACGTCCTGACTTTC,CAISGTGQGARGANVLTF
-,TRBV28,TRBJ2-1,-,TGTGCCAGCATAGGGGTTCGTGAGCAGTTCTTC,CASIGVREQFF
many,TRBV3-1,TRBJ2-5,-,TGTGCCAGCAGCCAAGCTGTAGGACAGATACAAGAGACCCAGTACTTC,CASSQAVGQIQETQYF
many,TRBV11-2,TRBJ2-1,-,TGTGCCAGCAGCTTGGGTAGGGTGGTCTACAATGAGCAGTTCTTC,CASSLGRVVYNEQFF
many,TRBV7-2,TRBJ2-7,TRBD2,TGTGCCAGCAGCTCCCGGGGTAGCGGGCCGTACGAGCAGTACTTC,CASSSRGSGPYEQYF
-,TRBV6-5,TRBJ2-7,TRBD2,TGTGCCAGCCGGCCAGCGGGAGGGCCCCACGAGCAGTACTTC,CASRPAGGPHEQYF
many,TRBV11-2,TRBJ2-7,TRBD1,TGTGCCAGCAGCTTAGTGACAGGGAAGCAGTACTTC,CASSLVTGKQYF
-,TRBV20-1,TRBJ2-1,-,TGCAGTGCTAGAGAGGGCAGCGAGGTTGAGCAGTTCTTC,CSAREGSEVEQFF
many,TRBV12-3/TRBV12-4,TRBJ1-4,-,TGTGCCAGCAGTCCCGGACAGACGGCGAGCGAGAATGAAAAACTGTTTTTT,CASSPGQTASENEKLFF
many,TRBV12-3/TRBV12-4,TRBJ1-2,-,TGTGCCAGCAGTATGGACAGCCCTACACCCTATGGCTACACCTTC,CASSMDSPTPYGYTF
many,TRBV11-1,TRBJ2-2,-,TGTGCCAGCAGCTTATCGCGGCACAACACCGGGGAGCTGTTTTTT,CASSLSRHNTGELFF
many,TRBV6-2/TRBV6-3,TRBJ1-1,-,TGTGCCAGCGGGACCAAACCGAACACTGAAGCTTTCTTT,CASGTKPNTEAFF
many,TRBV29-1,TRBJ2-4,TRBD1,TGCAGCGCCGCCGGGACAGGGGTTCAGTACTTC,CSAAGTGVQYF
many,TRBV12-3/TRBV12-4,TRBJ1-3,TRBD1,TGTGCCAGCAGTCTGGACAGGGTTCTCGACACCATATATTTT,CASSLDRVLDTIYF
-,TRBV30,TRBJ2-4,TRBD2,TGTGCCTGGATGCTAGCGGGAGGCCGTCCCAAAAACATTCAGTACTTC,CAWMLAGGRPKNIQYF
-,TRBV29-1,TRBJ2-5,-,TGCAGCGCTGGCCGATTCGGGGCCAAAGAGACCCAGTACTTC,CSAGRFGAKETQYF
many,TRBV10-3,TRBJ2-5,-,TGTGCCATCAGTGAGATGACAGGTCAAGAGACCCAGTACTTC,CAISEMTGQETQYF
-,TRBV20-1,TRBJ2-5,-,TGCAGTGCAAGTGGGCAGGGAATAGAGACCCAGTACTTC,CSASGQGIETQYF
many,TRBV6-5,TRBJ2-1,-,TGTGCCAGCAGTGCCCCCCATGAGCAGTTCTTC,CASSAPHEQFF
many,TRBV7-2,TRBJ2-1,TRBD1,TGTGCCAGCAGCTTAGGACAGGGGGACTACAATGAGCAGTTCTTC,CASSLGQGDYNEQFF
many,TRBV29-1,TRBJ2-5,TRBD1,TGCAGCGTTGAAGGGCAGGGGGCTCGTCAAGAGACCCAGTACTTC,CSVEGQGARQETQYF
many,TRBV6-6,TRBJ1-1,-,TGTGCCAGCATGGGGGGTTTAGAGAACACTGAAGCTTTCTTT,CASMGGLENTEAFF
many,TRBV9,TRBJ2-2,TRBD2,TGTGCCAGCAGCGAATCACTAGCGGGAGGACGCACCGGGGAGCTGTTTTTT,CASSESLAGGRTGELFF
-,TRBV15,TRBJ1-5,TRBD1,TGTGCCACCAGCAGAGATTGGCCCGGGACAGGAGCCAATCAGCCCCAGCATTTT,CATSRDWPGTGANQPQHF
many,TRBV12-3/TRBV12-4,TRBJ2-7,TRBD1,TGTGCCAGCAGCACCCTAGGGACAGCTTACGAGCAGTACTTC,CASSTLGTAYEQYF
many,TRBV12-3/TRBV12-4,TRBJ1-1,-,TGTGCCAGCACCTATTCCGGACGGAAGCAAGGAGCTTTCTTT,CASTYSGRKQGAFF
-,TRBV29-1,TRBJ2-1,TRBD2,TGCAGCGTTGATGATTCTGGTCGGGGACTAACGATACTCTTC,CSVDDSGRGLTILF
many,TRBV20-1,TRBJ2-7,TRBD1,TGCAGTGCTAGGAGGGACAGGGGAGCCTACGAGCAGTACTTC,CSARRDRGAYEQYF
few,TRBV20-1,TRBJ2-5,TRBD1,TGCAGTGCTCTTGGACAGGGTCAAGAGACCCAGTACTTC,CSALGQGQETQYF
few,TRBV4-2,TRBJ1-2,-,TGTGCCAGCAGCCAAGGGAATGGCTACACCTTC,CASSQGNGYTF
many,TRBV5-6,TRBJ2-4,-,TGTGCCAGCAGCAACCGGCGCCCTATCCTTTTTGAGGCCAAAAACATTCAGTACTTC,CASSNRRPILFEAKNIQYF
many,TRBV29-1,TRBJ2-7,-,TGCAGCGTTGGGCTGGTTTCTCCCAACGAGCAGTACTTC,CSVGLVSPNEQYF
few,TRBV4-2,TRBJ2-2,TRBD1,TGTGCCAGCAGCCAAGACAACAGGGGTGGCACCGGGGAGCTGTTTTTT,CASSQDNRGGTGELFF
many,TRBV20-1,TRBJ1-1,-,TGCAGTGCTAGACACCAGACAGCGGGGATGGCTTTCTTT,CSARHQTAGMAFF
few,TRBV19,TRBJ2-1,-,TGTGCCAGTAGTGTCCCGGATAATGAGCAGTTCTTC,CASSVPDNEQFF